This record looks at one TCR beta chain sequence and its context. This sample stems from a study of blood T cell repertoires in COVID-19. Germline loops: CDR1 MNHEY, CDR2 SVGAGI. The CDR3 has 15 amino acids. The junction had 4 bases not matched to a gene; V was cut back by 6 bases and J by 0 bases. The method was immunoSEQ multiplex PCR; TCRdb's version includes in-frame clones alone and lacks a portion of them. This table has around 160,000 clones, 84% appearing once. Sample: peripheral blood. This clonotype was sampled from a human donor in a cohort sampled during active COVID-19. The V gene is TRBV6-5, the J gene TRBJ1-5, with 8 bases that match TRBD1. CDR3 residues: CASRTGQDSNQPQHF. The CDR3 nucleotides are TGTGCCAGCAGGACGGGACAGGATAGCAATCAGCCCCAGCATTTT.